The entry below describes one T cell receptor (beta chain). The CDR3 runs to 15 residues. Germline V gene lookup returns CDR1 MNHEY and CDR2 SVGAGI. The V and J ends lost 5 bases and 1 base, in that order; junction bases with no gene match: 2. The data are from a study of blood T cell repertoires in COVID-19. Data came from immunoSEQ multiplex PCR; TCRdb stores just in-frame clones and leaves some out. The data contain 200,000 to 250,000 clones, 88% of them singletons. The receptor was isolated from a man between 18 and 29 years old with active or convalescent COVID-19. The rearrangement links TRBV6-5 to TRBJ2-2, with 9 nucleotides matching TRBD1. The specimen sequenced was peripheral blood. As DNA, the CDR3 is TGTGCCAGCAGTCCGGGACAGGGGAACACCGGGGAGCTGTTTTTT. Amino acids: CASSPGQGNTGELFF.